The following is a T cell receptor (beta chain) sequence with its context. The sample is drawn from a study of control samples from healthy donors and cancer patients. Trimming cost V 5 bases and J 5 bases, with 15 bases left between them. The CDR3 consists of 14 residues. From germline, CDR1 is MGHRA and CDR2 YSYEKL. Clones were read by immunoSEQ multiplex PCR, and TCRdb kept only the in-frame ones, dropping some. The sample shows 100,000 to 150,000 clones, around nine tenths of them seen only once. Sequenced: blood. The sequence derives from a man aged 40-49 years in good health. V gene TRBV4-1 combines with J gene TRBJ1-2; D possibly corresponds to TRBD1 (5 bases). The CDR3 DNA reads TGCGCCAGCAGCTCGCGGGACGGGGGATATGGCTACACCTTC. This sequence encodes CASSSRDGGYGYTF.